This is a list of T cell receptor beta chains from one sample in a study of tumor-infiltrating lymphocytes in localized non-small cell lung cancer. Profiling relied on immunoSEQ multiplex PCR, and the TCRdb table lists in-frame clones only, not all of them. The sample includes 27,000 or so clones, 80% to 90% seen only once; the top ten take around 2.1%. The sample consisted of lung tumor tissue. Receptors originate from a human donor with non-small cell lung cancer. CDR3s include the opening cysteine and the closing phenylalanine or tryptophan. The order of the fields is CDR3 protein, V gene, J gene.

CAISESIRRGVKNEQFF	TRBV10-3	TRBJ2-1
CATETGPRRETQYF	TRBV4-1	TRBJ2-5
CASSEDSSYGYTF	TRBV2	TRBJ1-2
CATSQGDGNEKLFF	TRBV15	TRBJ1-4
CASSGTGQTYEQYF	TRBV9	TRBJ2-7
CASSAGTAQNSPLHF	TRBV7-3	TRBJ1-6
CASSLESYNEQFF	TRBV11-2	TRBJ2-1
CASSELAIQPQHF	TRBV6-1	TRBJ1-5
CASSFLQGGAFF	TRBV7-2	TRBJ1-1
CASSPRQAYEQYF	TRBV5-1	TRBJ2-7
CASSRQGAYGNSPLHF	TRBV6-6	TRBJ1-6
CASSGQLNTEAFF	TRBV7-2	TRBJ1-1
CASSLAWTVREQYF	TRBV7-9	TRBJ2-7
CASSLSTSGNTGELFF	TRBV7-9	TRBJ2-2
CSPYKETQYF	TRBV20-1	TRBJ2-5
CASSSDLIPYEQYF	TRBV5-5	TRBJ2-7
CASSPRDF	TRBV18	TRBJ2-3
CASSFPRTGGTDTQYF	TRBV5-4	TRBJ2-3
CASSQDATGGTPLHF	TRBV4-3	TRBJ1-6
CAIRNTQGNYGYTF	TRBV10-3	TRBJ1-2
CASSDRWAGELFF	TRBV21-1	TRBJ2-2
CASSLVAGSTDTQYF	TRBV7-9	TRBJ2-3
CASSSGLGQGYGDTQYF	TRBV5-1	TRBJ2-3
CASSLKGQDGELFF	TRBV5-1	TRBJ2-2
CASSLNRDGPYGYTF	TRBV7-8	TRBJ1-2
CASSPTGTSGGSAYNEQFF	TRBV5-1	TRBJ2-1
CASSQEYHLAEAFF	TRBV4-2	TRBJ1-1
CASSLVPGSHEQYF	TRBV5-1	TRBJ2-7
CASSQDNRGGTDTQYF	TRBV4-3	TRBJ2-3
CASSYRTASYGYTF	TRBV5-4	TRBJ1-2
CATSRPGTGSSYEQYF	TRBV15	TRBJ2-7
CSVVRSTDTQYF	TRBV29-1	TRBJ2-3
CASSPGVGQYF	TRBV19	TRBJ2-7
CAINQGSTSTDTQYF	TRBV10-3	TRBJ2-3
CSGASGQGVYEQYF	TRBV29-1	TRBJ2-7
CASSRGVEEKLFF	TRBV19	TRBJ1-4
CASSEFWGFTDTQYF	TRBV25-1	TRBJ2-3
CASRDGLAKNIQYF	TRBV2	TRBJ2-4
CASSLGVNNQPQHF	TRBV4-1	TRBJ1-5
CASSQEGEQFF	TRBV14	TRBJ2-1
CSVGADSYEQYF	TRBV29-1	TRBJ2-7
CASSSGVLDYGYTF	TRBV7-2	TRBJ1-2
CASSQPHPGGTVKYEQYF	TRBV4-1	TRBJ2-7
CASSQEFDQRVNTEAFF	TRBV4-2	TRBJ1-1
CASSQDEGETQYF	TRBV4-3	TRBJ2-5
CASSIRAGGEGYTF	TRBV19	TRBJ1-2
CASSLGRGLSGNTIYF	TRBV7-9	TRBJ1-3
CASSYPGTAGSYTF	TRBV6-6	TRBJ1-2
CSARDIRGHIF	TRBV20-1	TRBJ2-1
CASSLGYAGELFF	TRBV7-2	TRBJ2-2
CASSTPRTQYF	TRBV6-5	TRBJ2-3
CAWSTTLGGGENYGYTF	TRBV30	TRBJ1-2
CASRPNNQPQHF	TRBV19	TRBJ1-5